The present TCR beta chain was sequenced within a study of T cell clonality in common variable immunodeficiency. Findings and caveats of the study: Fewer TCRbeta clones were shared among CVID subjects than controls. Repertoire-complication correlations in CVID were limited by patient heterogeneity.

This clone appeared many times. The antigen remains undetermined. The CDR3 end is not reached by the read, which stops 3 residues before it; the germline J gene fills it in. The germline V gene has CDR1 SGHRS and CDR2 YFSETQ. V shed 0 bases, J shed 7 bases, and the junction held 2 bases outside the gene matches. This CDR3 is 13 amino acids long. Sequencing used immunoSEQ multiplex PCR; TCRdb keeps in-frame clones, though not all of them. Sampling found 50,000 to 60,000 clones, none seen once. This chain joins TRBV5-1 and TRBJ1-2; 8 nucleotides agree with TRBD1. Sequencing was done on a sample of peripheral blood mononuclear cells. The sequence derives from a person between 18 and 75 years old in good health. The CDR3 is CASSLGQGFGYTF. The sequenced part of the CDR3 DNA is TGCGCCAGCAGCTTGGGACAGGGGTTTGGC.